Presented here are 6 T cell receptor beta chains from one specimen sequenced in a study of T-cell memory formation after mild COVID-19. TCRdb re-called the 5' RACE reads through MiXCR, storing one row per CDR3 protein. The table includes 250,000 to 400,000 distinct CDR3 sequences, around 15% detected once. Specimen: PBMCs or a T cell subset sorted from them (not recorded which). All receptors come from a man aged 18-30 years who had mild COVID-19 (a few samples of this study predate the infection). Cell type and time point are not known.

The rearrangement links TRBV6-2 or TRBV6-3 to TRBJ2-7; D gene unclear. The CDR3 is made up of 14 amino acids. The germline gives CDR1 MNHEY, CDR2 SVGEGT. V was cut by 2 bases and J by 3 bases, with 11 bases left in between. This CDR3 is CASSYGRPNYEQYV. Here the CDR3 DNA reads TGTGCCAGCAGTTACGGGCGGCCTAACTACGAGCAGTACGTC.

Many counts were recorded for this clonotype. The rearrangement uses TRBV6-5 and TRBJ2-7, with D perhaps TRBD1 (6 bases). This CDR3 has 15 amino acids. The germline V and J ends were trimmed by 0 bases and 2 bases, with 11 bases remaining between them. Germline CDR1 reads MNHEY; CDR2 reads SVGAGI. The CDR3 sequence is CASSYSLDSAYEQYF. As DNA, the CDR3 is TGTGCCAGCAGTTACTCCCTGGACAGCGCCTACGAGCAGTACTTC.

The CDR3 region has the DNA TGTGCCATCAGTGACGAGGGGGGCTACGAGCAGTACTTC. Residues: CAISDEGGYEQYF. The gene calls are TRBV10-3 and TRBJ2-7; D is perhaps TRBD1 or TRBD2 (6 bases each). Trimming left V 3 bases short and J 3 bases short, with 9 bases between. The CDR3 consists of 13 residues. Germline lookup yields CDR1 ENHRY and CDR2 SYGVKD.

The table lists this clonotype with a few counts. The genes are TRBV7-9 and TRBJ1-1; a possible D gene is TRBD1 (5 bases). The CDR3 is 13 amino acids. Germline V gives CDR1 SEHNR, CDR2 FQNEAQ (reference sequence). V was clipped by 2 bases and J by 7 bases, with 11 bases between them. As DNA, the CDR3 is TGTGCCAGCAGCTTAACGGGGCGCGGTGAAGCTTTCTTT. Translation: CASSLTGRGEAFF.

This clonotype was observed a few times. The chain carries TRBV20-1 and TRBJ1-6; D is uncertain. Germline V lookup: CDR1 DFQATT, CDR2 SNEGSKA (reference sequence). The V end lost 3 bases, the J end lost 6 bases, and 15 bases lay between the germline ends. This CDR3 is built from 15 residues. The CDR3 spells CSARESRGSNSPLHF. In DNA, the CDR3 is TGCAGTGCTAGGGAATCGCGGGGAAGTAATTCACCCCTCCACTTT.

V is TRBV10-2 and J is TRBJ2-7; D possibly corresponds to TRBD1 (6 bases). V was pared by 4 bases and J by 2 bases, with 12 bases between. The CDR3 is 14 residues long. Germline loops: CDR1 WSHSY, CDR2 SAAADI. The CDR3 DNA reads TGCGCCAGCAGTGGGGTAGGGGGTACCTACGAGCAGTACGTC. Amino acid sequence: CASSGVGGTYEQYV.